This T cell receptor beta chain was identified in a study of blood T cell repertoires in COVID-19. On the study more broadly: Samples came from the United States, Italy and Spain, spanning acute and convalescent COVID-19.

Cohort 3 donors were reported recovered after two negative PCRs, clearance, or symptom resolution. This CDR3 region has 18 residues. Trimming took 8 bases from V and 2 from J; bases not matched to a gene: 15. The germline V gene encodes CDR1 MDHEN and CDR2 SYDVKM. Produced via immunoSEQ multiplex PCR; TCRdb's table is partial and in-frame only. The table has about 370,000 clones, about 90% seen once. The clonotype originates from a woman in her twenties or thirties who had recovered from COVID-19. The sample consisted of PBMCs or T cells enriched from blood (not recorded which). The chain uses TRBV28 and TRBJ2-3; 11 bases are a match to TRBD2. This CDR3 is CASRGVGLAGPLTDTQYF. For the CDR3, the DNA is TGTGCCAGCCGCGGTGTAGGACTAGCGGGCCCGCTCACAGATACGCAGTATTTT.